These 2 T cell receptor beta chains came from one sample sequenced in a study of CD8 T cells in ankylosing spondylitis. Via MiXCR, TCRdb re-called the 5' RACE reads, giving one row per CDR3 protein. In the table there are approximately 100,000 distinct CDR3 sequences, about 8% of which are singletons. What was sequenced was blood, either unsorted or a sorted T cell fraction (not recorded which). The receptors here all came from a male donor with ankylosing spondylitis or in good health (not recorded which).

This clonotype has ten or more counts. This chain joins TRBV20-1 and TRBJ2-3, with 8 positions matching TRBD2. Looked up from germline, CDR1 is DFQATT and CDR2 is SNEGSKA (reference sequence). The ends lost 3 bases at V and 8 bases at J; junction bases unmatched: 13. The CDR3 has 15 amino acids. The CDR3 is CSASMIGLATPTQYF. In DNA, the CDR3 is TGCAGTGCTAGCATGATAGGACTAGCCACTCCTACGCAGTATTTT.

This clonotype was seen at least ten times. J is TRBJ2-1 and V is TRBV24-1; TRBD1 is a possible D gene (5 bases). CDR3 length equals 15 residues. Trimming shortened V by 8 bases and J by 4 bases, and 17 bases separated the two germline ends. CDR1 and CDR2 (germline): KGHDR, SFDVKD. CDR3 region: CATILGQGGYNEQFF. DNA of the CDR3: TGTGCCACCATCCTCGGGCAGGGCGGTTACAATGAGCAGTTCTTC.